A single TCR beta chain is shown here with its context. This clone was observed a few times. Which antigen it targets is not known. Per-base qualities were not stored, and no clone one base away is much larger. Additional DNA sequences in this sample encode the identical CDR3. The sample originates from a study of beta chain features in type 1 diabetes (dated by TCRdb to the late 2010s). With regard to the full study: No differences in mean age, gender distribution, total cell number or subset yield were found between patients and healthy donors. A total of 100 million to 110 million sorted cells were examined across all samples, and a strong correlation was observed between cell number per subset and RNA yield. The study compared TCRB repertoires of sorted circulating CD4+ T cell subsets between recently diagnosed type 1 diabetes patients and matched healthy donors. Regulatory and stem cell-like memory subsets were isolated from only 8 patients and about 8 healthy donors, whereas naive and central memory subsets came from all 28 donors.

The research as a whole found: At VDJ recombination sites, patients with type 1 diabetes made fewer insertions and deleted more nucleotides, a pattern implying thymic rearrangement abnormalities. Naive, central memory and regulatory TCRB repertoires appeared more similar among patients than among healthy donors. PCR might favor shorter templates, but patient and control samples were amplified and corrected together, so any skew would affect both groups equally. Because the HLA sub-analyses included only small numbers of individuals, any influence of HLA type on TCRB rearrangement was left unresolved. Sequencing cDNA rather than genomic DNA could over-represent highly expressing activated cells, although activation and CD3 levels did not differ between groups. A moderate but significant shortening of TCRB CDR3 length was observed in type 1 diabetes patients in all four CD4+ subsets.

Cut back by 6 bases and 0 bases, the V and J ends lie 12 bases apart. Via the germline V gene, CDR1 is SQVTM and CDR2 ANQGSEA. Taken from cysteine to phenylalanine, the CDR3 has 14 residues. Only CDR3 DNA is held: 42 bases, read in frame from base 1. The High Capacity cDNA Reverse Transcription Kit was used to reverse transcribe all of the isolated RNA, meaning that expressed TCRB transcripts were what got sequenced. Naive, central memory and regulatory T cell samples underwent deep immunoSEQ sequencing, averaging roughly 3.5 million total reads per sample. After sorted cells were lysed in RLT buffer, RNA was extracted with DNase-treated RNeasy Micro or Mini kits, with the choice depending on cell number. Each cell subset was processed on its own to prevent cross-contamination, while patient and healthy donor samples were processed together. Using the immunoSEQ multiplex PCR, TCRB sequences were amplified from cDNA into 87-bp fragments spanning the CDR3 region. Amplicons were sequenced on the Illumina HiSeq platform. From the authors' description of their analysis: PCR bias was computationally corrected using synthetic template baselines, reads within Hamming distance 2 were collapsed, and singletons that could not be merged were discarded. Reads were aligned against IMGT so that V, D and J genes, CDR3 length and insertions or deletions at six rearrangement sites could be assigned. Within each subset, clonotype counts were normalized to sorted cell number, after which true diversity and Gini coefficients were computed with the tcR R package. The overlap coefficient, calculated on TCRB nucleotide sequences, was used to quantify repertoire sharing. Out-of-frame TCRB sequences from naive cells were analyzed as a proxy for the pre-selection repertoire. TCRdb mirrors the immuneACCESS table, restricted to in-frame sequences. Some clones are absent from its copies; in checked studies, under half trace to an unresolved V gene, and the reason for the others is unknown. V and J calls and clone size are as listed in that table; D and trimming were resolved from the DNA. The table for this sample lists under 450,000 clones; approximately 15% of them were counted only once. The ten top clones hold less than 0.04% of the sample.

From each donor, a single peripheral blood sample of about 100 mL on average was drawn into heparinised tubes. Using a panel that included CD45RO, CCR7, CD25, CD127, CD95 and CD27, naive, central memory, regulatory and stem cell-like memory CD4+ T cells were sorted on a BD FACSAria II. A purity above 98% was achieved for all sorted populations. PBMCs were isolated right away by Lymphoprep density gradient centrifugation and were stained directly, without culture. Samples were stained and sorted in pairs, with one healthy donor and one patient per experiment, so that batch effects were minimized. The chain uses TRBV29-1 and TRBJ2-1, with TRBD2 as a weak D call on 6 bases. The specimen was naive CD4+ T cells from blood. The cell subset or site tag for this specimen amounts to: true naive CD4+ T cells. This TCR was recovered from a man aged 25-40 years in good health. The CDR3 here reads CSVAGGASYNEQFF. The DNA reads TGCAGCGTAGCCGGCGGGGCCTCCTACAATGAGCAGTTCTTC.